One sample yielded the 7 T cell receptor beta chains listed below, sequenced in a study of T cell responses to AZD1222 COVID-19 vaccine. TCRdb's table, derived via immunoSEQ multiplex PCR, lists solely in-frame clones and lacks some. The table includes tens of thousands of clones, approximately 90% detected once. Specimen: peripheral blood, collected on day 0 of AZD1222 vaccination. The source of these receptors is an adult in good health.

This chain joins TRBV7-8 and TRBJ1-2; 7 nucleotides agree with TRBD1. This CDR3 contains 13 residues. Germline CDR1 and CDR2: SGHVS and FQNEAQ. V lost 5 bases, J lost 7 bases, and 7 bases stayed unmatched. The CDR3 sequence is CASSEGARGGYTF. The CDR3 coding sequence is TGTGCCAGCAGCGAGGGGGCGCGTGGTGGCTACACCTTC.

V gene TRBV7-3 combines with J gene TRBJ2-1; TRBD1 matches at 11 bases. Germline loops: CDR1 SGHTA, CDR2 FQGTGA. The CDR3 has 15 amino acids. V lost 2 bases and J lost 10; bases outside the gene matches: 7. CDR3 region: CASSLPGTGGNEQFF. CDR3 coding DNA: TGTGCCAGCAGCTTACCCGGGACAGGGGGAAACGAGCAGTTCTTC.

Only one count was recorded for this clone. The chain links TRBV28 to TRBJ2-5; 8 positions agree with TRBD1. J gave up 4 bases and V 6 bases, and 7 bases lay outside the gene matches. CDR1 MDHEN and CDR2 SYDVKM come from the germline V gene. The CDR3 has 14 amino acids. CDR3 bases: TGTGCCAGCAGACTCCCTGACAGGGGAGAGACCCAGTACTTC. Translating it yields CASRLPDRGETQYF.

The chain joins TRBV27 to TRBJ1-4; D might be TRBD1 (6 bases). V lost 6 bases, J lost 4 bases, and 9 bases lay in between. CDR3 length equals 13 residues. The germline gives CDR1 MNHEY, CDR2 SMNVEV (reference sequence). CDR3 sequence: CASRTGLNEKLFF. The CDR3 DNA is TGTGCCAGCAGAACAGGGCTTAATGAAAAACTGTTTTTT.

The V and J genes are TRBV6-6 and TRBJ2-1, with 7 bases that match TRBD2. There are 11 residues in the CDR3. Germline CDR1 is MNHNY and CDR2 is SVGAGI (reference sequence). The ends lost 7 bases at V and 12 bases at J; junction bases unmatched: 6. As DNA, the CDR3 is TGTGCCAGCATGGGGGGGGTTGGGCAGTTCTTC. This encodes CASMGGVGQFF.

This chain connects TRBV7-2 to TRBJ2-5; TRBD1 might be the D (6 bases). Trimming pared 5 bases from V and 5 bases from J, leaving 15 bases between. This CDR3 comprises 14 residues. The germline V gene has CDR1 SGHTA and CDR2 FQGNSA. CDR3 DNA: TGTGCCAGCAGCGAGTGGGGGCCTGGGGAGACCCAGTACTTC. It codes for CASSEWGPGETQYF. Combining the CDR3 with reference TRBV7-2 and TRBJ2-5 gives the whole variable domain GAGVSQSPSNKVTEKGKDVELRCDPISGHTALYWYRQSLGQGLEFLIYFQGNSAPDKSGLPSDRFSAERTGGSVSTLTIQRTQQEDSAVYLCASSEWGPGETQYFGPGTRLLVL.

This chain links TRBV11-2 with TRBJ2-7, with D perhaps TRBD2 (6 bases). This CDR3 has 15 amino acids. The germline V gene has CDR1 SGHAT and CDR2 FQNNGV. V was cut by 5 bases and J by 0 bases, with 14 bases left in between. CDR3 sequence reads: CASSHPGEASYEQYF. As DNA, the CDR3 is TGTGCCAGCAGCCACCCGGGGGAGGCCTCCTACGAGCAGTACTTC.